A single sample gave rise to the 3 T cell receptor beta chains below, sequenced in a study of identical twins. Each CDR3 protein gets one entry after TCRdb re-called the 5' RACE reads with MiXCR. The profile shows 500,000 or so distinct CDR3 sequences, approximately 22% of them singletons. These records were also assigned to another study, of T cells expressing NK-cell markers.

Sequencing was performed on CD4+ T cells sorted from blood. These receptors were obtained from a woman younger than 30 in good health.

This clonotype was counted only a few times. This chain joins TRBV5-1 and TRBJ1-3; D remains ambiguous. Trimming stripped 0 bases from V and 3 bases from J, with 16 bases between. In germline, CDR1 is SGHRS, CDR2 YFSETQ. The CDR3 runs to 17 residues. The chain's CDR3 is CASSLGAERSVGNTIYF. CDR3 nucleotide sequence: TGCGCCAGCAGCTTGGGGGCGGAACGCTCAGTTGGAAACACCATATATTTT.

The genes are TRBV6-2 or TRBV6-3 and TRBJ1-1; a weak D match, TRBD1 (5 bases). V lost 6 bases and J lost 3, with 14 bases in between. The CDR3 sequence is 14 residues long. Per germline, CDR1 MNHEY and CDR2 SVGEGT. The CDR3 spells CASREGLSDTEAFF. In DNA form, the CDR3 reads TGTGCCAGCAGGGAGGGGTTATCGGACACTGAAGCTTTCTTT.

The chain links TRBV10-1 to TRBJ2-7, with TRBD2 identical over 11 bases. This CDR3 has 13 residues. Looked up from germline, CDR1 is WNHNN and CDR2 is SYGVQD (reference sequence). V gave up 10 bases and J gave up 6 bases; unmatched junction bases: 8. Here the CDR3 reads CATRDGLAGEQYF. The CDR3 nucleotides read TGCGCCACCCGGGATGGACTAGCGGGCGAGCAGTACTTC.